This T cell receptor (beta chain) came from a study of cytomegalovirus exposure and HLA in healthy donors. Vbeta (60) and Jbeta (13) primers were used in the PCR. The data were produced by immunoSEQ multiplex PCR, yet TCRdb's version contains in-frame clones alone and is incomplete. The data contain roughly 150,000 clones, around 84% of them singletons. The study, taken as a whole, reports: It was confirmed in vitro that a few of the CMV-associated chains were specific for CMV antigens. Sequence variants that were highly shared formed a cluster that was likely a sequencing artifact. Further analysis, carried out later, found HLA-associated TCR beta chains more clonally expanded than equally common other chains. Reportedly, diagnosis of cytomegalovirus status by the classifier showed high specificity and sensitivity.

Notes on this clone: The target antigen is unknown.

Germline V gives CDR1 SGHNT, CDR2 YYREEE (reference sequence). Germline trimming cut 0 bases from V and 2 bases from J; bases unmatched to any gene: 2. The length of the CDR3 is 15 residues. The J gene is TRBJ2-7, the V gene TRBV5-4; 10 nucleotides line up with TRBD1. The specimen was PBMCs. The clonotype was recovered from a boy younger than 10 in good health and CMV-seronegative. As DNA, the CDR3 is TGTGCCAGCAGCTTGGGAGGACAGGGGGCCTACGAGCAGTACTTC. It specifies CASSLGGQGAYEQYF.